The clone carrying this T cell receptor (beta chain) was counted a single time. The target antigen is unknown. This sample was included in a study of lymphopenia after photon versus proton radiotherapy. Notes on the study in general: After lymphocyte nadir, photon-treated repertoires showed oligoclonal expansion, especially CD8+ Temra. Photon-treated patients lost naive T cells and TCR diversity; proton-treated stayed stable. In patients who died, overall survival fell as post-nadir TCR diversity dropped more.

V was cut by 6 bases and J by 0 bases, with 16 bases left in between. The V gene's germline CDR1 is SNHLY and CDR2 FYNNEI. This CDR3 spans 16 amino acids. Assay: immunoSEQ multiplex PCR; the TCRdb copy retains only in-frame clones and omits some. The sample contains roughly 150,000 clones, more than 85% of which appear only once. The receptor's source is a man between 50 and 59 years old with gastric cancer. This chain joins TRBV2 and TRBJ2-3; D may be TRBD2 (6 bases). The specimen was peripheral blood, collected from a patient treated with photon-based radiotherapy. The CDR3 spells CASSPGLLSSTDTQYF. Here the CDR3 DNA reads TGTGCCAGCAGCCCGGGACTTCTATCTAGCACAGATACGCAGTATTTT.